This entry describes one T cell receptor (beta chain). The source of the sample is a study of T cell changes during pregnancy in multiple sclerosis. Some clones are missing from TCRdb's copy, which holds only in-frame ones; the method was immunoSEQ multiplex PCR. Of about 77,000 clones listed, roughly 90% are singletons. The CDR3 runs 13 residues. V lost 2 bases and J lost 6, with 7 bases in between. The V gene's germline CDR1 is KGHSY and CDR2 FQNENV. The TCR comes from a female donor with multiple sclerosis, enrolled in a pregnancy study. This chain joins TRBV16 and TRBJ2-2; maybe TRBD2 (5 bases). The specimen comprised peripheral blood, sampled before pregnancy. CDR3 nucleotides: TGTGCCAGCAGCCAAGCGAGGGCCGGGGAGCTGTTTTTT. Amino acid sequence: CASSQARAGELFF.